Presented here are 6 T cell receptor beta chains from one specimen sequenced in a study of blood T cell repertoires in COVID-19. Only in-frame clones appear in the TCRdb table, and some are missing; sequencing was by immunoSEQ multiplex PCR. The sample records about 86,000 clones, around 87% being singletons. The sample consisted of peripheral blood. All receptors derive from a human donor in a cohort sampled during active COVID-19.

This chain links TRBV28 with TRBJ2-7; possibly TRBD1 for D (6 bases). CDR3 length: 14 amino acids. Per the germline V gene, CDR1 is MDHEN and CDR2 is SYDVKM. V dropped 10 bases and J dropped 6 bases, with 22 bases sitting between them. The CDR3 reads CATVEGTSKVEQYF. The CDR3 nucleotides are TGTGCCACCGTAGAGGGGACATCCAAGGTCGAGCAGTACTTC. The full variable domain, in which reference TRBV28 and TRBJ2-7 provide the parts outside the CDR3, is DVKVTQSSRYLVKRTGEKVFLECVQDMDHENMFWYRQDPGLGLRLIYFSYDVKMKEKGDIPEGYSVSREKKERFSLILESASTNQTSMYLCATVEGTSKVEQYFGPGTRLTVT.

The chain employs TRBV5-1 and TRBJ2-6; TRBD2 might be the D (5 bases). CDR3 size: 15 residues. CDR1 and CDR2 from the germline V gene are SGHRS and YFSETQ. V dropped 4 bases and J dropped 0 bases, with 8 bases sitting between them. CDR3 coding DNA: TGCGCCAGCAGCCTAGCTAGCTCTGGGGCCAACGTCCTGACTTTC. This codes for CASSLASSGANVLTF. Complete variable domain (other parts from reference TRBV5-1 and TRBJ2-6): KAGVTQTPRYLIKTRGQQVTLSCSPISGHRSVSWYQQTPGQGLQFLFEYFSETQRNKGNFPGRFSGRQFSNSRSEMNVSTLELGDSALYLCASSLASSGANVLTFGAGSRLTVL.

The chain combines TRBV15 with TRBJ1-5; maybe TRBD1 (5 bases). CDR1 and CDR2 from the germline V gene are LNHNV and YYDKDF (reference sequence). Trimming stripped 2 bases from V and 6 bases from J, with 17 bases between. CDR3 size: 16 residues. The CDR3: CATSRLMGGGGQPQHF. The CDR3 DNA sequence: TGTGCCACCAGCAGATTAATGGGGGGGGGTGGTCAGCCCCAGCATTTT.

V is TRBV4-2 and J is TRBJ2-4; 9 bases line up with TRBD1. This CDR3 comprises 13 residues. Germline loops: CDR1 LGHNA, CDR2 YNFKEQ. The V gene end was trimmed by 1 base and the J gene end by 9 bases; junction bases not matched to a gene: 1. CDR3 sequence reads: CASSQVTGGIQYF. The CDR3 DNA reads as TGTGCCAGCAGCCAAGTGACAGGGGGCATTCAGTACTTC.

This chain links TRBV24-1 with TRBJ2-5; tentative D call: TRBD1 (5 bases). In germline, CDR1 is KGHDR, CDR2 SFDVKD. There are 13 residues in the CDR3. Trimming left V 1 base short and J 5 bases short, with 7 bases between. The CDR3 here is CATSDLQAETQYF. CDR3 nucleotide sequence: TGTGCCACCAGTGATTTACAGGCGGAGACCCAGTACTTC.

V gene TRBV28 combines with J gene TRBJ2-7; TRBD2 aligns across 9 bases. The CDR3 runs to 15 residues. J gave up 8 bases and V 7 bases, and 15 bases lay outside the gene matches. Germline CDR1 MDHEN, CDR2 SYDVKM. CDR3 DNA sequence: TGTGCCAGCACACCCACGGGACTAGCACCCTTTCAGCAGTACTTC. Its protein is CASTPTGLAPFQQYF.